A selection of T cell receptor beta chains follows, all from one sample in a study of T cell repertoires in cytomegalovirus infection. TCRdb reprocessed the reads with MiXCR, giving one entry per CDR3 protein. The sample includes 400,000 or so distinct CDR3 sequences, about a third of them seen just once. Sequences were obtained from PBMCs. All receptors come from a human donor in good health (CMV status not recorded). Some clones in this sample may be carry-over from other donors' samples. CDR3s include the opening cysteine and the closing phenylalanine or tryptophan. D genes are given only for firm matches. Not every row has a clone size; where given, it reads once, few, many or a size class.

j_call: TRBJ1-5; clone_size: NA; cdr3_length: 13; v_call: TRBV20-1; d_call: TRBD1; cdr3_aa: CSANQGANQPQHF; cdr3_nt: TGCAGTGCTAACCAGGGGGCGAATCAGCCCCAGCATTTT
j_call: TRBJ1-1; clone_size: many; cdr3_length: 14; v_call: TRBV7-2; d_call: NA; cdr3_aa: CASSLVSASNEAFF; cdr3_nt: TGTGCCAGCAGCTTAGTGTCGGCCAGTAATGAAGCTTTCTTT
j_call: TRBJ2-7; clone_size: few; cdr3_length: 15; v_call: TRBV27; d_call: NA; cdr3_aa: CASSLRGTETYEQYF; cdr3_nt: TGTGCCAGCAGTTTAAGGGGGACTGAGACCTACGAGCAGTACTTC
j_call: TRBJ2-2; clone_size: NA; cdr3_length: 15; v_call: TRBV7-3; d_call: TRBD2; cdr3_aa: CASSPTSGVSGELFF; cdr3_nt: TGTGCCAGCAGCCCGACTAGCGGGGTCAGCGGGGAGCTGTTTTTT
j_call: TRBJ1-5; clone_size: NA; cdr3_length: 13; v_call: TRBV19; d_call: NA; cdr3_aa: CAISLQGTQPQHF; cdr3_nt: TGTGCCATTAGTCTCCAGGGGACTCAGCCCCAGCATTTT
j_call: TRBJ2-5; clone_size: few; cdr3_length: 14; v_call: TRBV4-1; d_call: NA; cdr3_aa: CASSQESPWETQYF; cdr3_nt: TGCGCCAGCAGCCAAGAATCACCGTGGGAGACCCAGTACTTC
j_call: TRBJ1-5; clone_size: few; cdr3_length: 17; v_call: TRBV7-9; d_call: TRBD1; cdr3_aa: CASSSDRGLTKLQPQHF; cdr3_nt: TGTGCCAGCAGCTCAGACAGGGGACTAACAAAACTTCAGCCCCAGCATTTT
j_call: TRBJ2-3; clone_size: many; cdr3_length: 15; v_call: TRBV19; d_call: TRBD1; cdr3_aa: CASSLTGGEVDTQYF; cdr3_nt: TGTGCCAGTAGCCTTACAGGGGGAGAGGTGGATACGCAGTATTTT
j_call: TRBJ1-2; clone_size: few; cdr3_length: 13; v_call: TRBV29-1; d_call: TRBD1; cdr3_aa: CSVVDRVVGGYTF; cdr3_nt: TGCAGCGTTGTCGACAGGGTGGTGGGAGGCTACACCTTC
j_call: TRBJ1-6; clone_size: NA; cdr3_length: 15; v_call: TRBV14; d_call: TRBD1; cdr3_aa: CASRATGQGNSPLHF; cdr3_nt: TGTGCCAGCAGGGCGACGGGACAGGGCAATTCACCCCTCCACTTT
j_call: TRBJ1-5; clone_size: few; cdr3_length: 15; v_call: TRBV12-3/TRBV12-4; d_call: NA; cdr3_aa: CASSLRDISNQPQHF; cdr3_nt: TGTGCCAGCAGTTTACGGGACATTAGCAATCAGCCCCAGCATTTT
j_call: TRBJ2-7; clone_size: NA; cdr3_length: 16; v_call: TRBV6-1; d_call: NA; cdr3_aa: CASSERGVGVSYEQYF; cdr3_nt: TGTGCCAGCAGTGAAAGGGGGGTTGGAGTCTCCTACGAGCAGTACTTC